These T cell receptor beta chains were read from a single sample in a study of response to subunit inactivated influenza vaccine. TCRdb used MiXCR to reprocess the RT-PCR reads, holding one entry per CDR3 protein. The table has 650,000 to 800,000 distinct CDR3 sequences, around 14% seen once; the top ten hold approximately 6.5%. The sample here was PBMCs from blood, taken approximately 15 days before vaccination. These receptors all stem from a middle-aged man who received an inactivated influenza vaccine. The CDR3 runs from the conserved cysteine through the conserved F or W. D genes are given only for firm matches. Only some rows state a clone size, as once, few, many or a class for expanded clones.

size	V	D	J	CDR3	DNA
.	TRBV30	.	TRBJ1-1	CAWSVGANGEAFF	TGTGCCTGGAGTGTCGGGGCTAACGGGGAAGCTTTCTTT
.	TRBV6-2/TRBV6-3	TRBD1	TRBJ2-7	CASSPPGQGPGEQYF	TGTGCCAGCAGTCCCCCGGGACAGGGTCCGGGCGAGCAGTACTTC
few	TRBV28	.	TRBJ1-1	CASSFGESMNTEAFF	TGTGCCAGCTCATTCGGAGAGTCCATGAACACTGAAGCTTTCTTT
few	TRBV12-3/TRBV12-4	.	TRBJ1-6	CASSLDPSSYNSPLHF	TGTGCCAGCAGTTTAGACCCGAGCTCCTATAATTCACCCCTCCACTTT
few	TRBV11-2	.	TRBJ2-4	CASSFSAKNIQYF	TGTGCCAGCAGCTTTTCAGCCAAAAACATTCAGTACTTC
.	TRBV24-1	TRBD1	TRBJ2-5	CATSDFSGQAWETQYF	TGTGCCACCAGTGATTTTTCCGGACAGGCCTGGGAGACCCAGTACTTC
few	TRBV11-2	.	TRBJ2-4	CASSPTISGNIQYF	TGTGCCAGCAGCCCGACAATAAGCGGGAACATTCAGTACTTC
few	TRBV28	TRBD2	TRBJ2-3	CASSSAGLARDTQYF	TGTGCCAGCAGTTCCGCGGGACTAGCGAGAGATACGCAGTATTTT
.	TRBV6-5	.	TRBJ1-4	CASSYSTGRNEKLFF	TGTGCCAGCAGTTACTCGACCGGGCGGAATGAAAAACTGTTTTTT
few	TRBV10-3	.	TRBJ2-1	CAISGKRNNEQFF	TGTGCCATCAGTGGTAAGAGAAACAATGAGCAGTTCTTC
few	TRBV6-1	.	TRBJ2-2	CASKEGRMPTGELFF	TGTGCCAGTAAAGAGGGGAGGATGCCTACCGGGGAGCTGTTTTTT
many	TRBV27	.	TRBJ2-7	CASSLAGYGHEQYF	TGTGCCAGCAGTTTGGCAGGGTATGGACACGAGCAGTACTTC
.	TRBV29-1	.	TRBJ2-5	CSVEGLRGETQYF	TGCAGCGTTGAAGGACTCAGAGGGGAGACCCAGTACTTC
few	TRBV7-2	TRBD2	TRBJ2-1	CASSKIPGLALQGEQFF	TGTGCCAGCAGCAAGATACCGGGACTAGCACTCCAAGGGGAGCAGTTCTTC
.	TRBV12-3/TRBV12-4	.	TRBJ1-6	CASSLQGTYNSPLHF	TGTGCCAGCAGTTTGCAGGGCACCTATAATTCACCCCTCCACTTT
.	TRBV5-6	TRBD1	TRBJ1-2	CASSLWQGVTYGYTF	TGTGCCAGCAGCTTGTGGCAGGGGGTTACCTATGGCTACACCTTC
.	TRBV27	.	TRBJ2-7	CASSFWEQYF	TGTGCCAGCAGTTTCTGGGAGCAGTACTTC
few	TRBV6-1	TRBD1	TRBJ1-2	CASRLLDRGDYGYTF	TGTGCCAGCAGACTCTTGGACAGGGGGGACTATGGCTACACCTTC
many	TRBV5-1	.	TRBJ2-3	CASSTAAGTSTDTQYF	TGCGCCAGCAGCACTGCGGCTGGGACTAGCACAGATACGCAGTATTTT
many	TRBV28	.	TRBJ2-2	CASTRVAGELFF	TGTGCCAGTACCAGGGTAGCCGGGGAGCTGTTTTTT
few	TRBV20-1	.	TRBJ2-1	CSASGFRGALVEQFF	TGCAGTGCTAGCGGTTTCAGGGGCGCCTTGGTTGAGCAGTTCTTC
many	TRBV27	.	TRBJ2-1	CASSLLVGRSYNEQFF	TGTGCCAGCAGTTTGTTGGTTGGAAGGTCCTACAATGAGCAGTTCTTC
.	TRBV18	TRBD2	TRBJ2-1	CASSSRGGQNNEQFF	TGTGCCAGCTCATCTCGGGGGGGGCAGAACAATGAGCAGTTCTTC
.	TRBV20-1	TRBD2	TRBJ2-3	CSARTDRGTGTSGRISTDTQYF	TGCAGTGCTAGGACCGACCGGGGTACGGGGACTAGCGGGAGGATCAGCACAGATACGCAGTATTTT
few	TRBV5-1	.	TRBJ1-1	CASRLDQIAEAFF	TGCGCCAGCAGGCTCGACCAAATCGCTGAAGCTTTCTTT
many	TRBV29-1	TRBD2	TRBJ2-1	CSVSAAGGRSEQFF	TGCAGCGTTTCCGCAGCGGGAGGTCGGAGTGAGCAGTTCTTC
.	TRBV7-9	.	TRBJ2-4	CASSLTERSGENIQYF	TGTGCCAGCAGCTTAACCGAAAGGTCGGGGGAAAACATTCAGTACTTC
few	TRBV6-1	.	TRBJ2-1	CATSPISYNEQFF	TGTGCCACCTCACCCATCTCCTACAATGAGCAGTTCTTC
.	TRBV5-1	TRBD1	TRBJ2-2	CASSLAAGGGTGELFF	TGCGCCAGCAGCTTGGCCGCAGGGGGCGGAACCGGGGAGCTGTTTTTT
.	TRBV7-9	.	TRBJ2-5	CASSLVFAHETQYF	TGTGCCAGCAGCTTAGTTTTCGCGCACGAGACCCAGTACTTC
few	TRBV6-2/TRBV6-3	TRBD1	TRBJ2-2	CASSHGDRPGELFF	TGTGCCAGCAGCCATGGGGACAGACCGGGGGAGCTGTTTTTT
few	TRBV14	.	TRBJ1-1	CASSQDNMNTEAFF	TGTGCCAGCAGCCAGGACAACATGAACACTGAAGCTTTCTTT
few	TRBV6-1	.	TRBJ2-2	CASTKTSTGELFF	TGTGCCAGCACCAAGACATCTACCGGGGAGCTGTTTTTT
.	TRBV28	.	TRBJ2-1	CASSSRDPQFF	TGTGCCAGCAGTTCTCGGGATCCGCAGTTCTTC
.	TRBV5-1	.	TRBJ1-1	CASSPRGQENAEAFF	TGCGCCAGCAGCCCCCGAGGTCAGGAGAACGCTGAAGCTTTCTTT
.	TRBV2	.	TRBJ2-3	CASPGEYSDTQYF	TGTGCCAGCCCTGGGGAGTATAGTGATACGCAGTATTTT
few	TRBV11-2	TRBD2	TRBJ2-5	CASSLESLAGGETQYF	TGTGCCAGCAGCTTAGAGTCTCTAGCGGGTGGGGAGACCCAGTACTTC